This T cell receptor (beta chain) was sequenced for a study of beta chain features in type 1 diabetes. This clone was detected only a few times. Investigators reverse transcribed all isolated RNA, so they sequenced expressed TCRB transcripts. The repertoire was sequenced with immunoSEQ multiplex PCR; TCRdb's copy has only in-frame clones and lacks some. This sample has around 340,000 clones; roughly 8% occur once, and the top ten carry 0.44%. The CDR3 spans 13 residues. CDR1 and CDR2 from the germline V gene are SEHNR and FQNEAQ (reference sequence). The germline V and J ends were trimmed by 0 bases and 1 base, with 3 bases remaining between them.

This sequence was found in a woman younger than 35 in good health. The source material was central memory CD4+ T cells from blood. This chain links TRBV7-9 with TRBJ1-1; D uncertain. The CDR3 nucleotides read TGTGCCAGCAGCTTAGCAGAGAACACTGAAGCTTTCTTT. Translating gives CASSLAENTEAFF.